Sequencing of this TCR beta chain was carried out in a study of OX40 agonist ivuxolimab in advanced cancers. Study summary: Hepatocellular carcinoma, melanoma, renal cell or head and neck cancer affected the dose-escalation patients. Patients were roughly 81% male with ages roughly 20 to 80, mean 60.

Patients with a history of autoimmune disease or on systemic immunosuppression were excluded. Peripheral blood came from all dose cohorts at three timepoints. TCRdb's table, derived via immunoSEQ multiplex PCR, lists solely in-frame clones and lacks some. The data hold around 37,000 clones, with roughly 79% observed a single time. The CDR3 is made up of 15 amino acids. With 4 bases clipped from V and 8 bases from J, the junction kept 7 bases outside the gene matches. Germline V gene sequence: CDR1 SGHRS, CDR2 YFSETQ. This TCR was sampled from an adult with an advanced solid tumor such as melanoma, head and neck, liver or kidney cancer. Sequencing was performed on CD4+ or CD8+ T cells sorted from blood, taken in a trial of the OX40 agonist ivuxolimab. This sequence joins TRBV5-1 and TRBJ1-4, with 11 bases fitting TRBD1. DNA for the CDR3: TGCGCCAGCAGCCCAAGGACAGGGGGCCGCGAAAAACTGTTTTTT. Amino acid sequence: CASSPRTGGREKLFF. Using reference TRBV5-1 and TRBJ1-4 for the parts outside the CDR3, the full variable domain is KAGVTQTPRYLIKTRGQQVTLSCSPISGHRSVSWYQQTPGQGLQFLFEYFSETQRNKGNFPGRFSGRQFSNSRSEMNVSTLELGDSALYLCASSPRTGGREKLFFGSGTQLSVL.